The TCR beta chain under discussion was sequenced for a study of shared clonotypes between healthy human individuals. Study-wide points: Non-shared clonotypes were found to have lower generation probabilities than the clonotypes that were shared by all four of the sorted-subset donors.

The germline gives CDR1 SNHLY, CDR2 FYNNEI. There are 16 residues in the CDR3. Trimming removed 4 bases from V and 3 bases from J; junction bases left unmatched: 9. TCRdb keeps only in-frame clones here, not all; method: immunoSEQ multiplex PCR. The sample shows some 2.1 million clones, around 95% of them seen only once. It was CD45RO-negative cells, positively selected for CCR7, that made up naive CD8 cells, with terminally differentiated effector memory CD45RA+ cells excluded. This clone has just one count. Its antigen remains unidentified. The TCR sequence derives from a man aged 18 to 29 in good health. Some clones in this sample may be carry-over from other donors' samples. Sequencing was done on a sample of naive CD8+ T cells from PBMCs. The chain joins TRBV2 to TRBJ2-7, with TRBD1 identical over 10 bases. CDR3 coding DNA: TGTGCCAGCAGTGCTGGGACAGGGGCCCCGGTCTACGAGCAGTACTTC. Its translation is CASSAGTGAPVYEQYF.